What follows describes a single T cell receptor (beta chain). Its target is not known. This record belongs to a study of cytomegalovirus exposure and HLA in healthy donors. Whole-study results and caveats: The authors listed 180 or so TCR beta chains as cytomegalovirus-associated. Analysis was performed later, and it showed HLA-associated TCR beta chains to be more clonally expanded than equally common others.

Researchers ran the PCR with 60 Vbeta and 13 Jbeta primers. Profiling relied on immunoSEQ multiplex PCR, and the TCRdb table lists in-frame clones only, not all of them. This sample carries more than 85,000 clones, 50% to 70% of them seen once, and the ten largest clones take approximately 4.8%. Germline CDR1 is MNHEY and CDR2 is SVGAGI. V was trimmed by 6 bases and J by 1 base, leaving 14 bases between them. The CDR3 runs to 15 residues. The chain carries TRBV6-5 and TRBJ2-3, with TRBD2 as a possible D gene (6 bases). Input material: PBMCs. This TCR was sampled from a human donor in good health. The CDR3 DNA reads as TGTGCCAGCAGATTGGGGGGACGGGGCACAGATACGCAGTATTTT. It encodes CASRLGGRGTDTQYF.